This T cell receptor beta chain was identified in a study of cytomegalovirus exposure and HLA in healthy donors. Study-level points and caveats: It was in a later analysis that TCR association rates were seen to vary by HLA locus, highest for DRB1 and lowest for HLA-C. Several of the most significant clusters appeared, in a later analysis, to be linked to common viral pathogens. According to an earlier analysis, most TCR beta V segments yielded productive rearrangements about 87% or about 30% of the time.

On this clone: Its cognate antigen is unknown.

V was trimmed by 5 bases and J by 0 bases, leaving 11 bases between them. CDR3 length equals 15 residues. Looked up from germline, CDR1 is LNHDA and CDR2 is SQIVND (reference sequence). The PCR employed 60 Vbeta primers together with 13 Jbeta primers. Generated by immunoSEQ multiplex PCR, the TCRdb table keeps only in-frame clones and is missing some. The profile shows around 75,000 clones, 75% to 85% of them singletons. The specimen sequenced was PBMCs. The rearrangement links TRBV19 to TRBJ1-3; D is uncertain. The receptor was derived from a man in his forties in good health and CMV-seronegative. The CDR3 sequence: CASSLKANSGNTIYF. Here the CDR3 DNA reads TGTGCCAGTAGTTTAAAAGCAAACTCTGGAAACACCATATATTTT.